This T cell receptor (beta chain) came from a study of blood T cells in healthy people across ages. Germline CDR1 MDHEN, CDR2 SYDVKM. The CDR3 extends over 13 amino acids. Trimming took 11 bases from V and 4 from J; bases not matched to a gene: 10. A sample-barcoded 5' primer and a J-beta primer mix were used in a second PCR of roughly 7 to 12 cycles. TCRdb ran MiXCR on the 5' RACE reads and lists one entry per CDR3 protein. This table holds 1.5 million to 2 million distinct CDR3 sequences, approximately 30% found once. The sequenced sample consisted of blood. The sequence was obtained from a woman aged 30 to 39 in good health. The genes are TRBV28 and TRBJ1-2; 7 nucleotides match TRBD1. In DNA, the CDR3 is TGTGCCGGGGGGACTGGGACAGTCTATGGCTACACCTTC. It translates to CAGGTGTVYGYTF.